The 29 T cell receptor beta chains presented below share a single source sample, sequenced in a study of shared clonotypes between healthy human individuals. Some clones are missing from TCRdb's copy, which holds only in-frame ones; the method was immunoSEQ multiplex PCR. The sample contains under 650,000 clones, roughly 95% of which appear only once. The sample was naive CD4+ T cells sorted from blood. The subset denotes: CD45RA+ positively selected. The receptor source for this set is a woman aged 25 to 39 in good health.

This chain connects TRBV7-6 to TRBJ1-2, with TRBD1 as a possible D gene (6 bases). Per germline, CDR1 SGHVS and CDR2 FNYEAQ. The CDR3 totals 13 residues. The V and J ends lost 5 bases and 7 bases respectively, with 14 bases between them. CDR3 in DNA: TGTGCCAGCAGCCCGGGAACAGGGACTGGCTACACCTTC. Translated: CASSPGTGTGYTF.

CDR3: CASSMVGQETQYF. Written as DNA, the CDR3 is TGTGCCAGTAGTATGGTAGGGCAAGAGACCCAGTACTTC. This chain connects TRBV19 to TRBJ2-5; no clear D. The CDR3 extends over 13 amino acids. From germline, CDR1 is LNHDA and CDR2 SQIVND (reference sequence). V lost 3 bases and J lost 2, with 7 bases in between.

CDR3 bases: TGCGCCAGCAGCTTGGTCACAGCAAGGGATGAGCAGTTCTTC. The encoded protein is CASSLVTARDEQFF. The V call is TRBV5-1, the J call TRBJ2-1; D is uncertain. The CDR3 is made up of 14 amino acids. V lost 0 bases and J 8 bases, leaving 12 bases between the germline ends. From germline, CDR1 is SGHRS and CDR2 YFSETQ.

V is TRBV19 and J is TRBJ2-1, with TRBD2 matching over 10 bases. The CDR3 extends over 15 amino acids. The germline gives CDR1 LNHDA, CDR2 SQIVND (reference sequence). J lost 6 bases, V lost 7 bases, and 9 bases had no gene match. In nucleotides, the CDR3 is TGTGCCAGTACCAAAGCCGGGACTAGCGTCAATGAGCAGTTCTTC. Translating gives CASTKAGTSVNEQFF.

This rearrangement joins TRBV27 to TRBJ1-5; 10 bases agree with TRBD1. V gave up 5 bases and J gave up 1 base; unmatched junction bases: 2. The CDR3 loop spans 15 amino acids. Germline V gene sequence: CDR1 MNHEY, CDR2 SMNVEV (reference sequence). CDR3 protein: CASSVDRGSNQPQHF. For the CDR3, the DNA is TGTGCCAGCAGTGTGGACAGGGGGAGCAATCAGCCCCAGCATTTT.

V gene TRBV28 combines with J gene TRBJ2-7, with 8 bases matching TRBD1. V shed 6 bases and J 4 bases; nucleotides not matched to a gene: 17. Germline loops: CDR1 MDHEN, CDR2 SYDVKM. This CDR3 comprises 17 residues. CDR3 in amino acids: CASRIWTGFGVVYEQYF. DNA of the CDR3: TGTGCCAGCAGAATATGGACAGGGTTCGGAGTGGTGTACGAGCAGTACTTC.

This chain joins TRBV7-9 and TRBJ2-5, with a possible D match to TRBD1 (5 bases). The DNA end favors TRBJ2-7, so the J call may be wrong. CDR3 length equals 15 residues. The germline CDR1 and CDR2 sequences are SEHNR and FQNEAQ (reference sequence). DNA for the CDR3: TGTGCCAGCAGCTTAGGTCTTACAGGTTCCTACGAGCAGTACTTC. Its protein is CASSLGLTGSYEQYF.

The J gene is TRBJ2-7, the V gene TRBV6-5, with D hard to call. The CDR3 contains 16 residues. Trimming left V 0 bases short and J 2 bases short, with 14 bases between. Germline V gene sequence: CDR1 MNHEY, CDR2 SVGAGI. CDR3 region: CASSYSPDDEAYEQYF. CDR3 DNA: TGTGCCAGCAGTTACTCGCCGGACGACGAGGCCTACGAGCAGTACTTC.

This chain joins TRBV7-6 and TRBJ2-2, with D perhaps TRBD1 (8 bases). Germline CDR1 and CDR2: SGHVS and FNYEAQ. V shed 5 bases and J shed 3 bases, with 16 bases lying between them. The CDR3 consists of 16 residues. DNA for the CDR3: TGTGCCAGCAGCCAACACACAGGGGGGGACACCGGGGAGCTGTTTTTT. Encoded protein: CASSQHTGGDTGELFF.

The chain uses TRBV6-5 and TRBJ1-1; the D gene is possibly TRBD1 (6 bases). This CDR3 has 13 residues. Looked up from germline, CDR1 is MNHEY and CDR2 is SVGAGI. With 6 bases removed from V and 6 bases from J, the gap between germline ends came to 14 bases. The CDR3 region has the DNA TGTGCCAGCAGGCCAGGGGTTCGGGCTGAAGCTTTCTTT. Amino acids: CASRPGVRAEAFF.

The CDR3 here is CASSPGQHRAYEQYF. For the CDR3, the DNA is TGTGCCAGCAGCCCCGGACAGCACCGTGCCTACGAGCAGTACTTC. The chain carries TRBV7-2 and TRBJ2-7, with D tentatively TRBD1 (6 bases). Germline lookup yields CDR1 SGHTA and CDR2 FQGNSA. This CDR3 contains 15 residues. Trimming stripped 5 bases from V and 2 bases from J, with 16 bases between.

This clone was picked up one time. The chain links TRBV2 to TRBJ2-7, with D possibly being TRBD1 or TRBD2 (5 bases each). The CDR3 covers 13 residues. The V and J ends lost 7 bases and 4 bases respectively, with 14 bases between them. The germline V gene encodes CDR1 SNHLY and CDR2 FYNNEI. The CDR3, as DNA: TGTGCCAGCATGAGGGCCCGACAGTACGAGCAGTACTTC. Its protein is CASMRARQYEQYF.

This chain uses TRBV7-9 with TRBJ1-2, with TRBD1 matching 10 bases. The CDR3 consists of 15 residues. The germline V gene has CDR1 SEHNR and CDR2 FQNEAQ (reference sequence). V lost 4 bases, J lost 3 bases, and 5 bases stayed unmatched. The CDR3 protein is CASSSRGTGDYGYTF. In DNA form, the CDR3 reads TGTGCCAGCAGCTCACGCGGGACAGGGGACTATGGCTACACCTTC.

This chain joins TRBV18 and TRBJ1-4; 10 nucleotides match TRBD1. The CDR3 totals 17 residues. The trim removed 3 bases at V and 0 bases at J, leaving 4 bases unmatched. Germline values: CDR1 KGHSH, CDR2 LQKENI. The CDR3 loop reads CASSPEGQGPTNEKLFF. The CDR3 DNA reads as TGTGCCAGCTCACCGGAGGGACAGGGGCCAACTAATGAAAAACTGTTTTTT.

CDR3 sequence reads: CASSPRLASASTGELFF. The DNA for the CDR3 is TGTGCCAGCAGCCCCCGACTAGCGAGTGCGAGCACCGGGGAGCTGTTTTTT. The chain combines TRBV5-4 with TRBJ2-2, with 8 bases matching TRBD2. CDR3 length: 17 residues. With V trimmed by 4 bases and J by 4 bases, 12 bases remained unmatched. Per germline, CDR1 SGHNT and CDR2 YYREEE (reference sequence).

This chain joins TRBV19 and TRBJ2-1, with 10 bases that match TRBD2. There are 15 residues in the CDR3. Germline V gives CDR1 LNHDA, CDR2 SQIVND (reference sequence). The V segment lost 7 bases and the J segment 10 bases; nucleotides outside the gene matches: 13. DNA for the CDR3: TGTGCCAGTAAGGGGCTAGCGGGAGTTGGAAGCGAGCAGTTCTTC. It is translated as CASKGLAGVGSEQFF.

Only one count was recorded for this clone. The chain links TRBV6-5 to TRBJ1-4; tentatively, D is TRBD1 (5 bases). Per the germline V gene, CDR1 is MNHEY and CDR2 is SVGAGI. V was pared by 0 bases and J by 7 bases, with 12 bases between. This CDR3 comprises 15 residues. Here the CDR3 reads CASSYSTSGGEKLFF. The CDR3 DNA sequence: TGTGCCAGCAGTTACTCGACCTCCGGGGGTGAAAAACTGTTTTTT.

The V and J genes are TRBV11-3 and TRBJ2-5; either TRBD1 or TRBD2 may fit D (5 bases each). Trimming took off 2 bases at V and 3 bases at J, with 7 bases between the two ends. Germline values: CDR1 SGHNT, CDR2 YENEEA. CDR3 length equals 13 residues. For the CDR3, the DNA is TGTGCCAGCAGCTTATGGGGGAAAGAGACCCAGTACTTC. Protein sequence: CASSLWGKETQYF.

The chain combines TRBV5-1 with TRBJ1-4; 10 bases fit TRBD1. V dropped 2 bases and J dropped 6; count of bases not matched to a gene: 4. This CDR3 has 15 amino acids. In germline, CDR1 is SGHRS, CDR2 YFSETQ. CDR3 loop: CASSLPGTGDEKLFF. CDR3 nucleotide sequence: TGCGCCAGCAGCTTACCCGGGACAGGGGATGAAAAACTGTTTTTT.

The V and J genes are TRBV7-6 and TRBJ2-2; perhaps TRBD2 as D (6 bases). CDR1 is SGHVS, CDR2 FNYEAQ, per germline. The V end was cut by 0 bases, the J end by 4 bases, with 15 bases between. This CDR3 is built from 17 residues. The chain's CDR3 is CASSLASTGSRTGELFF. The CDR3 bases are TGTGCCAGCAGCTTAGCGTCAACCGGGAGCCGCACCGGGGAGCTGTTTTTT.

The chain joins TRBV7-8 to TRBJ2-2; TRBD1 or TRBD2 may be the D gene (5 bases each). V gave up 3 bases and J gave up 8 bases, with 19 bases separating them. CDR3 size: 16 residues. Germline V gene lookup returns CDR1 SGHVS and CDR2 FQNEAQ. For the CDR3, the DNA is TGTGCCAGCAGCTTGTTGGGGACCGCGCTTTGGGGGGAGCTGTTTTTT. Amino acid sequence: CASSLLGTALWGELFF.

The chain combines TRBV2 with TRBJ2-5, with 11 bases fitting TRBD2. The CDR3 spans 14 residues. The germline CDR1 and CDR2 sequences are SNHLY and FYNNEI. The ends lost 7 bases at V and 5 bases at J; junction bases unmatched: 6. The CDR3 loop reads CASKPGLADETQYF. For the CDR3, the DNA is TGTGCCAGCAAGCCGGGACTAGCGGATGAGACCCAGTACTTC.

Details on this clone: In the same sample, other DNA sequences code for this CDR3. The rearrangement links TRBV5-1 to TRBJ2-5, with 9 bases aligning to TRBD1. The CDR3 has 14 residues. Trimming at V came to 2 bases and at J to 2 bases, leaving 1 base not matched to a gene. Looked up from germline, CDR1 is SGHRS and CDR2 is YFSETQ. In DNA form, the CDR3 reads TGCGCCAGCAGCTTAGGACAGGGGCAAGAGACCCAGTACTTC. It encodes CASSLGQGQETQYF.

The J gene is TRBJ2-7, the V gene TRBV18; 13 bases line up with TRBD2. The germline gives CDR1 KGHSH, CDR2 LQKENI. V lost 1 base to trimming and J lost 2 bases; unmatched junction nucleotides: 8. The CDR3 runs 18 residues. CDR3 region: CASSPLGLAGERTYEQYF. CDR3 coding DNA: TGTGCCAGCTCACCACTAGGACTAGCGGGAGAGCGTACCTACGAGCAGTACTTC.

V usage is TRBV5-6 and J usage is TRBJ1-3, with D possibly matching TRBD1 (6 bases). Germline V gene data show CDR1 as SGHDT and CDR2 as YYEEEE. This CDR3 spans 14 amino acids. The V gene lost 5 bases and the J gene lost 4 bases, with 13 bases spanning the gap. CDR3 coding DNA: TGTGCCAGCAGTTACGACAGGCGAGGAAACACCATATATTTT. It encodes CASSYDRRGNTIYF.

This chain connects TRBV28 to TRBJ2-2; no clear D gene. Trimming removed 10 bases at V and 7 bases at J, with 16 bases between. The germline CDR1 and CDR2 sequences are MDHEN and SYDVKM. There are 13 residues in the CDR3. The CDR3 loop reads CATAMWDGGELFF. The CDR3 DNA follows: TGTGCCACCGCAATGTGGGATGGCGGGGAGCTGTTTTTT.

The V gene is TRBV7-8, the J gene TRBJ1-1, with unresolved D. The CDR3 has 11 residues. CDR1 and CDR2 from the germline V gene are SGHVS and FQNEAQ. V lost 5 bases, J lost 0 bases, and 1 base lay in between. CDR3 amino acids: CASSMNTEAFF. In DNA, the CDR3 is TGTGCCAGCAGCATGAACACTGAAGCTTTCTTT.

The genes are TRBV7-6 and TRBJ2-2; 7 nucleotides match TRBD1. V was pared by 5 bases and J by 4 bases, with 7 bases of the junction left unmatched. CDR3 length: 15 residues. CDR1 is SGHVS and CDR2 is FNYEAQ in the germline V gene. The CDR3 loop reads CASSRDRASTGELFF. In DNA form, the CDR3 reads TGTGCCAGCAGCCGAGACAGGGCGAGCACCGGGGAGCTGTTTTTT.

The chain recombines TRBV9 with TRBJ2-5; the match to TRBD1 covers 7 bases. TRBJ2-7 matches the DNA end more closely, so the J call is doubtful. The length of the CDR3 is 17 residues. The germline gives CDR1 SGDLS, CDR2 YYNGEE. The CDR3 loop is CASSVDSGGFYAYEQYF. The CDR3 DNA reads as TGTGCCAGCAGCGTAGATTCAGGGGGTTTTTACGCCTACGAGCAGTACTTC.